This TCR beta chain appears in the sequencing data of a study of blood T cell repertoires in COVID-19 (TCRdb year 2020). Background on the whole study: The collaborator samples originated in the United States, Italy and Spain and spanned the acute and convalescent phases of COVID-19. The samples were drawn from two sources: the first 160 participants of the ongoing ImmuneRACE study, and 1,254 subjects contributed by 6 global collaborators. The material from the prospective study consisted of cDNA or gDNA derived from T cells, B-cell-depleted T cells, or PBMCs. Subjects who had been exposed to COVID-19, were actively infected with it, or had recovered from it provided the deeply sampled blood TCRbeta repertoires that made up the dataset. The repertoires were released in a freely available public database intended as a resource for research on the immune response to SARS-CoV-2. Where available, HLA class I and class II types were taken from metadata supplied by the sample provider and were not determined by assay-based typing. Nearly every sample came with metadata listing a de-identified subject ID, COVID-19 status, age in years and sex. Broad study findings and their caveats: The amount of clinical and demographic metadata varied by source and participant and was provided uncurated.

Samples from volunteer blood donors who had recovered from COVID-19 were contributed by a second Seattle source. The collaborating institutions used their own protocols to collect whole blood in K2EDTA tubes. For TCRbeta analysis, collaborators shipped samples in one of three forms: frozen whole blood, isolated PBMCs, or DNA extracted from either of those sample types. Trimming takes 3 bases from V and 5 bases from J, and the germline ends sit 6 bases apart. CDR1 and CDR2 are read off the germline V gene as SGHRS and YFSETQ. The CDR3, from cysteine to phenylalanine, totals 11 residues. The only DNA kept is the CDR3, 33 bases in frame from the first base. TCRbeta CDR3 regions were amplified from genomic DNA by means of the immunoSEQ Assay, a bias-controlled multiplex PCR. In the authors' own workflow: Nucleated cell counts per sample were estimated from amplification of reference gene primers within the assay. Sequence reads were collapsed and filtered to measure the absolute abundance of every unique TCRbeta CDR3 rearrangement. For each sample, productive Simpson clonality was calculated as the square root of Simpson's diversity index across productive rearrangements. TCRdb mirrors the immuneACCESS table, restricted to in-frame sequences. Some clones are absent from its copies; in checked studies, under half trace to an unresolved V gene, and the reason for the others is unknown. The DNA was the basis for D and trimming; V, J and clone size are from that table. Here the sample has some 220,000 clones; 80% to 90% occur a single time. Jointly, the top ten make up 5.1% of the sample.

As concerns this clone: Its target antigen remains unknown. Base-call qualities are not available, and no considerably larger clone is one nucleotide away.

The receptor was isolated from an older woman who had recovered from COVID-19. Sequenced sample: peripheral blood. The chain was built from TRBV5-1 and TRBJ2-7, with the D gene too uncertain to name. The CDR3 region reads CASSSADEQYF. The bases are TGCGCCAGCAGCTCCGCGGACGAGCAGTACTTC. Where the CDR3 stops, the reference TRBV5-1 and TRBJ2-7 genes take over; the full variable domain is KAGVTQTPRYLIKTRGQQVTLSCSPISGHRSVSWYQQTPGQGLQFLFEYFSETQRNKGNFPGRFSGRQFSNSRSEMNVSTLELGDSALYLCASSSADEQYFGPGTRLTVT.